This is a list of T cell receptor beta chains from one sample in a study of blood T cell repertoires in COVID-19. Some clones are missing from TCRdb's copy, which holds only in-frame ones; the method was immunoSEQ multiplex PCR. The table lists 120,000 to 150,000 clones, about 82% of them singletons. The sequencing sample was made of peripheral blood. The receptors derive from a man aged 50 to 59 with acute or convalescent COVID-19. Both conserved end residues are part of each CDR3. A D gene is named only where the DNA matches it firmly. Clone size is not always given. Where it is, it says once, few, many or a class for expanded clones.

v_call	clone_size	j_call	d_call	cdr3_aa	cdr3_nt
TRBV25-1	NA	TRBJ2-5	TRBD2	CASSVHTSGGAETQYF	TGTGCCAGCAGTGTACATACTAGCGGGGGGGCGGAGACCCAGTACTTC
TRBV7-6	once	TRBJ2-7	TRBD2	CASSLVSSGRSYEQYF	TGTGCCAGCAGCTTAGTTAGTAGCGGGAGGTCCTACGAGCAGTACTTC
TRBV7-9	NA	TRBJ1-1	NA	CASSSSPQPGTEAFF	TGTGCCAGCAGCTCCAGCCCCCAACCGGGGACTGAAGCTTTCTTT
TRBV7-8	NA	TRBJ2-7	TRBD1	CASSFLFSGTGGYEQYF	TGTGCCAGCAGCTTCCTATTCTCCGGGACAGGGGGCTACGAGCAGTACTTC
TRBV5-1	NA	TRBJ1-3	NA	CASSLFPGTSGNTIYF	TGCGCCAGCAGCTTGTTCCCAGGGACTAGTGGAAACACCATATATTTT
TRBV7-9	NA	TRBJ1-3	TRBD1	CASSSRDSSGNTIYF	TGTGCCAGCAGCTCCCGGGACAGCTCTGGAAACACCATATATTTT
TRBV27	NA	TRBJ2-1	TRBD2	CASSPDLADSYNEQFF	TGTGCCAGCAGTCCTGACCTAGCGGATTCCTACAATGAGCAGTTCTTC
TRBV4-1	once	TRBJ2-1	NA	CASSQDHGNEQFF	TGCGCCAGCAGCCAAGATCACGGTAATGAGCAGTTCTTC
TRBV27	NA	TRBJ1-2	NA	CASSPRSREGPSNYGYTF	TGTGCCAGCAGCCCGAGGTCCAGGGAGGGCCCCTCTAACTATGGCTACACCTTC
TRBV9	NA	TRBJ1-1	NA	CASSPVLGTEAFF	TGTGCCAGCAGCCCCGTTCTAGGCACTGAAGCTTTCTTT
TRBV30	NA	TRBJ1-6	TRBD1	CAWTGTAFYNSPLHF	TGTGCCTGGACCGGGACAGCCTTTTATAATTCACCCCTCCACTTT
TRBV7-6	NA	TRBJ2-6	NA	CASRPIRDNRPGANVLTF	TGTGCCAGCAGACCTATCCGGGACAACCGCCCTGGGGCCAACGTCCTGACTTTC
TRBV5-4	NA	TRBJ2-1	TRBD2	CASSLVGGVYNEQFF	TGTGCCAGCAGCTTGGTGGGGGGGGTCTACAATGAGCAGTTCTTC
TRBV6-2/TRBV6-3	once	TRBJ2-3	NA	CASSYLRGQGSWNTQYF	TGTGCCAGCAGTTACTTGCGGGGGCAGGGTTCTTGGAATACGCAGTATTTT
TRBV19	NA	TRBJ2-1	TRBD1	CASSLGQGRNEQFF	TGTGCCAGTAGTTTGGGACAGGGGAGGAATGAGCAGTTCTTC
TRBV3-1/TRBV3-2	NA	TRBJ1-1	NA	CASSQQQEAFF	TGTGCCAGCAGCCAACAACAGGAAGCTTTCTTT
TRBV11-2	NA	TRBJ1-5	NA	CASSLAPDGQPQHF	TGTGCCAGCAGCTTAGCCCCAGATGGTCAGCCCCAGCATTTT
TRBV7-9	NA	TRBJ2-3	NA	CASSLQGSTDTQYF	TGTGCCAGCAGCTTACAGGGTTCCACAGATACGCAGTATTTT
TRBV27	NA	TRBJ1-5	NA	CASSQGISANQPQHF	TGTGCCAGCAGCCAGGGGATATCCGCCAATCAGCCCCAGCATTTT
TRBV28	NA	TRBJ2-3	TRBD1	CASRETDRGVGDTQYF	TGTGCCAGCAGAGAAACCGACAGGGGAGTCGGAGATACGCAGTATTTT
TRBV3-1/TRBV3-2	NA	TRBJ2-6	NA	CASSQGLGTRSSGANVLTF	TGTGCCAGCAGCCAAGGGCTAGGGACAAGATCCTCTGGGGCCAACGTCCTGACTTTC
TRBV30	NA	TRBJ1-2	TRBD1	CAWRVAAAGGRYGYTF	TGTGCCTGGAGAGTTGCCGCGGCAGGGGGTAGATATGGCTACACCTTC
TRBV6-5	NA	TRBJ1-1	NA	CASSPAGTEAFF	TGTGCCAGCAGCCCCGCGGGCACTGAAGCTTTCTTT
TRBV7-8	once	TRBJ1-1	TRBD1	CASSFWKSGGGTEAFF	TGTGCCAGCAGCTTCTGGAAGTCAGGGGGAGGTACTGAAGCTTTCTTT
TRBV10-3	few	TRBJ2-7	TRBD1	CAISARGQGMDEQYF	TGTGCCATCAGTGCCCGGGGACAGGGCATGGACGAGCAGTACTTC
TRBV5-6	NA	TRBJ1-2	NA	CASSPGTYGYTF	TGTGCCAGCAGCCCGGGGACTTACGGCTACACCTTC
TRBV12-3/TRBV12-4	NA	TRBJ1-4	TRBD1	CASSFGTAEKLFF	TGTGCCAGCAGTTTTGGGACAGCCGAAAAACTGTTTTTT
TRBV7-6	NA	TRBJ1-5	TRBD1	CASSLAGTGDQPQHF	TGTGCCAGCAGCTTAGCGGGAACAGGGGATCAGCCCCAGCATTTT
TRBV9	few	TRBJ1-2	TRBD1	CASSVDLGGWYGYTF	TGTGCCAGCAGCGTAGACTTAGGGGGCTGGTATGGCTACACCTTC
TRBV5-1	many	TRBJ2-7	TRBD2	CASSLRAGDDEQYF	TGCGCCAGCAGCTTGAGGGCGGGAGACGACGAGCAGTACTTC
TRBV7-6	once	TRBJ2-1	TRBD2	CASSLDSGSYNEQFF	TGTGCCAGCAGCTTAGACAGCGGGAGCTACAATGAGCAGTTCTTC
TRBV5-1	NA	TRBJ2-7	TRBD1	CASSPGQSYEQYF	TGCGCCAGCAGCCCGGGACAGTCCTACGAGCAGTACTTC
TRBV5-1	NA	TRBJ1-1	TRBD1	CASSLAIGQGDTEAFF	TGCGCCAGCAGCTTGGCCATCGGACAGGGAGACACTGAAGCTTTCTTT
TRBV7-9	NA	TRBJ2-7	NA	CASSYEEEGEQYF	TGTGCCAGCAGCTACGAAGAGGAGGGCGAGCAGTACTTC
TRBV18	NA	TRBJ2-5	TRBD1	CASSPPGQAQETQYF	TGTGCCAGCTCACCACCAGGACAGGCCCAAGAGACCCAGTACTTC